Listed here are 7 T cell receptor beta chains from one sample, sequenced in a study of T cell clones after liver transplantation. Assay: immunoSEQ multiplex PCR; the TCRdb copy retains only in-frame clones and omits some. The top ten hold approximately 2.8% of the sample, which has under 130,000 clones, about 86% seen once. Sequencing was performed on CD4+ T cells from blood, taken approximately 43 months after liver transplant. The receptors originated from a human patient who received a liver transplant. Among the T cells, some may be from the graft donor.

Of note for this clone: Within the sample, other DNA sequences also encode this same CDR3. V is TRBV28 and J is TRBJ1-1; unclear D gene. Trimming pared 6 bases from V and 1 base from J, leaving 12 bases between. Germline loops: CDR1 MDHEN, CDR2 SYDVKM. The length of the CDR3 is 14 residues. CDR3 in amino acids: CASSLRHQNTEAFF. In nucleotides, the CDR3 is TGTGCCAGCAGCTTACGACACCAGAACACTGAAGCTTTCTTT.

This chain links TRBV7-2 with TRBJ1-2; 10 bases are a match to TRBD1. The V and J ends lost 5 bases and 4 bases, in that order; junction bases with no gene match: 7. There are 15 residues in the CDR3. Germline CDR1 SGHTA, CDR2 FQGNSA. CDR3 nucleotides: TGTGCCAGCAGCGCCGGGACAGGGGATAGCTATGGCTACACCTTC. Its protein product is CASSAGTGDSYGYTF. The whole variable domain, filled in from reference TRBV7-2 and TRBJ1-2, reads GAGVSQSPSNKVTEKGKDVELRCDPISGHTALYWYRQSLGQGLEFLIYFQGNSAPDKSGLPSDRFSAERTGGSVSTLTIQRTQQEDSAVYLCASSAGTGDSYGYTFGSGTRLTVV.

This chain connects TRBV27 to TRBJ2-1; 12 bases are shared with TRBD2. CDR3 length equals 16 residues. Germline trimming cut 3 bases from V and 4 bases from J; bases unmatched to any gene: 4. Germline V gives CDR1 MNHEY, CDR2 SMNVEV (reference sequence). CDR3 amino acids: CASSFRTSGTYNEQFF. In nucleotides, the CDR3 is TGTGCCAGCAGTTTCAGGACTAGCGGGACTTACAATGAGCAGTTCTTC.

The CDR3 sequence: CASSHGTQETQYF. The CDR3 nucleotides are TGTGCCAGCAGCCACGGGACGCAAGAGACCCAGTACTTC. The J gene is TRBJ2-5, the V gene TRBV7-7; the D gene could be TRBD1 or TRBD2 (5 bases each). Trimming cost V 5 bases and J 2 bases, with 9 bases left between them. Per germline, CDR1 SSHAT and CDR2 FNYEAQ (reference sequence). The CDR3 spans 13 residues.

The chain employs TRBV25-1 and TRBJ1-6; D may be TRBD1 (5 bases). Germline V gene lookup returns CDR1 MGHDK and CDR2 SYGVNS. The CDR3 contains 15 residues. V was pared by 1 base and J by 9 bases, with 13 bases between. The CDR3 is CASSELGGTGSPLHF. As DNA, the CDR3 is TGTGCCAGCAGTGAATTGGGGGGGACCGGTTCACCCCTCCACTTT.

About this clone: One end of the junction does not line up with germline, which may come from a read error. The rearrangement links TRBV10-1 to TRBJ2-2, with TRBD2 identical over 14 bases. This CDR3 has 18 residues. CDR1 WNHNN and CDR2 SYGVQD come from the germline V gene (reference sequence). Here the CDR3 DNA reads TGCGTCAGCAGCCCGACTAGCGGGAGGGCCATGAACACCGGGGAGCTGTTTTTT. Its translation is CVSSPTSGRAMNTGELFF.

The chain uses TRBV28 and TRBJ2-7, with 9 nucleotides matching TRBD1. From germline, CDR1 is MDHEN and CDR2 SYDVKM. The trim removed 4 bases at V and 4 bases at J, leaving 11 bases unmatched. The CDR3 has 16 residues. CDR3 nucleotides: TGTGCCAGCAGTTCTCTCCAGGGACAGGGTGTTTACGAGCAGTACTTC. It translates to CASSSLQGQGVYEQYF. Based on the CDR3 plus reference TRBV28 and TRBJ2-7, the full variable domain is DVKVTQSSRYLVKRTGEKVFLECVQDMDHENMFWYRQDPGLGLRLIYFSYDVKMKEKGDIPEGYSVSREKKERFSLILESASTNQTSMYLCASSSLQGQGVYEQYFGPGTRLTVT.